The rows below give T cell receptor beta chains drawn from one sample of a study of naive and memory T cell subsets. One entry per CDR3 protein, called by TCRdb with MiXCR from the UMI-ligation and nested PCR reads. This sample has 8,800 or so distinct CDR3 sequences, with under 30% found just once. Specimen: CD8+ TEMRA cells from blood. These receptors were taken from a human donor in good health. Both conserved end residues are part of each CDR3.

>TRBV5-1
CASSLGNTDTQYF
>TRBV3-1
CASSQFEGAVPYEQYF
>TRBV7-8
CASSSGSGAFNEQFF
>TRBV15
CATSSNRELFF
>TRBV5-6
CASSSGTPNEQFF
>TRBV4-1
CASSQDSYEQYF
>TRBV29-1
CSVDFSGTEAFF
>TRBV5-1
CASSVPAGGRGPAFF
>TRBV28
CASTATGGFYEQYF
>TRBV5-1
CASSLLSGGGAQETQYF
>TRBV4-2
CASSPRTGTGAPYEQYF
>TRBV20-1
CSARDPKSGSSYEQYF
>TRBV7-9
CASSPSLARSYNEQFF
>TRBV2
CASGTTDEQYF
>TRBV7-9
CASSSGTGHTDTQYF
>TRBV9
CASGGGSSNQPQHF
>TRBV6-2/TRBV6-3
CASSYTGGTEAFF
>TRBV27
CASNNEQFF
>TRBV20-1
CSARDGGSTSTEQYF
>TRBV7-9
CASSSILTGTGQFF
>TRBV19
CASSPLSPGHRPYNEQFF
>TRBV6-4
CASSDGSAYGQFF